A single sample is the source of the 22 T cell receptor beta chains below, sequenced in a study of T-cell reconstitution after alpha-beta-depleted transplantation in children. TCRbeta library construction was performed incorporating unique molecular identifiers. TCRdb analysed the PCR reads with MiXCR anew, one entry per CDR3 protein. The sample has about 600,000 distinct CDR3 sequences; approximately 13% are singletons. The sequenced sample was PBMCs, mostly from graft donor cells, obtained 360 days after TCRalphabeta/CD19-depleted stem cell transplant. These receptors were obtained from a male patient younger than 18 who had a stem cell transplant for acute myeloid leukemia, so the T cells may come from the graft donor.

Ten or more counts support this clonotype. The J gene is TRBJ2-3, the V gene TRBV4-2, with a tentative D call TRBD2 (5 bases). Germline loops: CDR1 LGHNA, CDR2 YNFKEQ. This CDR3 has 15 amino acids. Trimming cost V 4 bases and J 4 bases, with 15 bases left between them. The CDR3 reads CASSREGIVPDTQYF. The CDR3 DNA follows: TGTGCCAGCAGCCGTGAGGGAATAGTTCCAGATACGCAGTATTTT.

This clonotype came up a few times. The chain has TRBV5-4 and TRBJ2-5; D is unresolved. CDR1 is SGHNT, CDR2 YYREEE, per germline (reference sequence). Trimming removed 4 bases at V and 5 bases at J, with 15 bases between. The CDR3 is made up of 14 amino acids. CDR3 sequence: CASSPNPLKETQYF. The CDR3 nucleotides are TGTGCCAGCAGCCCGAACCCCCTGAAGGAGACCCAGTACTTC. Full variable domain (missing parts from reference TRBV5-4 and TRBJ2-5): ETGVTQSPTHLIKTRGQQVTLRCSSQSGHNTVSWYQQALGQGPQFIFQYYREEENGRGNFPPRFSGLQFPNYSSELNVNALELDDSALYLCASSPNPLKETQYFGPGTRLLVL.

This clonotype has more than one count but fewer than ten. V usage is TRBV12-3 or TRBV12-4 and J usage is TRBJ2-7, with unresolved D. The germline V and J ends were trimmed by 3 bases and 4 bases, with 13 bases remaining between them. The CDR3 is 14 amino acids. The CDR3 nucleotides are TGTGCCAGCAGTTTGCAACTTCCCCGATACGAGCAGTACTTC. This gives the protein CASSLQLPRYEQYF.

This clonotype was counted ten times or more. The chain has TRBV28 and TRBJ1-4; D uncertain. V was clipped by 6 bases and J by 5 bases, with 19 bases between them. CDR1 is MDHEN and CDR2 is SYDVKM in the germline V gene. The CDR3 sequence is 16 residues long. CDR3 sequence (DNA): TGTGCCAGCAGCTTCGTCGTCGTGGAGGCGAATGAAAAACTGTTTTTT. Protein product: CASSFVVVEANEKLFF.

The table lists this clonotype with a few counts. The chain employs TRBV24-1 and TRBJ2-1; 13 bases align to TRBD2. V trimming: 4 bases; J trimming: 6 bases; junction bases outside the gene matches: 5. This CDR3 has 16 amino acids. The V gene's germline CDR1 is KGHDR and CDR2 SFDVKD. For the CDR3, the DNA is TGTGCCACCAGTGACAGACTAGCGGGAGGCGGCAATGAGCAGTTCTTC. Protein: CATSDRLAGGGNEQFF.

The V and J genes are TRBV27 and TRBJ2-7; 9 bases match TRBD1. This CDR3 has 14 amino acids. Germline V lookup: CDR1 MNHEY, CDR2 SMNVEV (reference sequence). Trimming cost V 4 bases and J 5 bases; bases outside gene matches: 6. CDR3 protein: CASSSLDRGHEQYF. The CDR3 DNA is TGTGCCAGCAGTTCCCTGGACAGGGGTCACGAGCAGTACTTC.

The sample holds many counts of this clonotype. The chain links TRBV7-9 to TRBJ1-2, with a weak D call TRBD1 (5 bases). The germline V and J ends were trimmed by 2 bases and 7 bases, with 14 bases remaining between them. The CDR3 has 14 residues. CDR1 is SEHNR, CDR2 FQNEAQ, per germline (reference sequence). The CDR3 loop is CASSLNEGLGGYTF. The CDR3 coding sequence is TGTGCCAGCAGCTTAAACGAGGGGCTGGGTGGCTACACCTTC.

This clonotype was seen repeatedly, ten times or more. The chain employs TRBV5-1 and TRBJ2-7; perhaps TRBD1 as D (6 bases). Looked up from germline, CDR1 is SGHRS and CDR2 is YFSETQ. This CDR3 has 15 amino acids. V was trimmed by 3 bases and J by 1 base, leaving 14 bases between them. The CDR3 DNA sequence: TGCGCCAGCAGCTCAAGACAGGCCTCGTCCTACGAGCAGTACTTC. It translates to CASSSRQASSYEQYF.

The V gene is TRBV12-3 or TRBV12-4, the J gene TRBJ2-3; 13 bases align to TRBD2. The V and J ends lost 3 bases and 1 base, in that order; junction bases with no gene match: 10. The CDR3 runs 19 residues. In nucleotides, the CDR3 is TGTGCCAGCAGTTTCTGGACTAGCGGGAGTAATGGGGGCACAGATACGCAGTATTTT. It translates to CASSFWTSGSNGGTDTQYF.

The table lists this clonotype with a few counts. V usage is TRBV5-1 and J usage is TRBJ1-1, with 7 bases matching TRBD1. The CDR3 spans 15 residues. Per germline, CDR1 SGHRS and CDR2 YFSETQ. After removal of 5 bases from V and 1 base from J, the junction contained 8 bases not matched to a gene. The CDR3 nucleotides are TGCGCCAGCAGTGCCACCAGGGGGAAGAACACTGAAGCTTTCTTT. Translating it yields CASSATRGKNTEAFF. Drawing the rest from reference TRBV5-1 and TRBJ1-1, the complete variable domain is KAGVTQTPRYLIKTRGQQVTLSCSPISGHRSVSWYQQTPGQGLQFLFEYFSETQRNKGNFPGRFSGRQFSNSRSEMNVSTLELGDSALYLCASSATRGKNTEAFFGQGTRLTVV.

In its sample, this clonotype was seen a few times. The V call is TRBV20-1, the J call TRBJ2-1; no clear D gene. V lost 3 bases to trimming and J lost 6 bases, with 9 bases between them. CDR1 is DFQATT, CDR2 SNEGSKA, per germline (reference sequence). The CDR3 extends over 12 amino acids. This CDR3 is CSASGVTNEQFF. The DNA of the CDR3 is TGCAGTGCTAGTGGGGTAACCAATGAGCAGTTCTTC.

In its sample, this clonotype was seen many times. The J gene is TRBJ2-3, the V gene TRBV29-1; possibly TRBD1 for D (5 bases). CDR3 length equals 14 residues. Germline values: CDR1 SQVTM, CDR2 ANQGSEA. Deletions cut 5 bases from V and 5 bases from J, with 17 bases between. In nucleotides, the CDR3 is TGCAGCGTTAAACAACGCGGCAGGGAAGATACGCAGTATTTT. Amino acid sequence: CSVKQRGREDTQYF.

V gene TRBV6-2 or TRBV6-3 combines with J gene TRBJ2-5; TRBD2 matches 7 bases. The trim removed 6 bases at V and 1 base at J, leaving 8 bases unmatched. The V gene's germline CDR1 is MNHEY and CDR2 SVGEGT. CDR3 length equals 15 residues. Here the CDR3 DNA reads TGTGCCAGCAGGAAGATAGGGACTATCCAAGAGACCCAGTACTTC. Its protein product is CASRKIGTIQETQYF.

The rearrangement joins TRBV20-1 to TRBJ2-3; the D gene is possibly TRBD2 (6 bases). Germline V lookup: CDR1 DFQATT, CDR2 SNEGSKA (reference sequence). Trimming cost V 6 bases and J 8 bases, with 18 bases left between them. This CDR3 spans 13 amino acids. The CDR3 loop is CSAPPGASVTQYF. The CDR3 DNA sequence: TGCAGTGCGCCCCCCGGGGCTAGCGTTACGCAGTATTTT.

The chain joins TRBV12-3 or TRBV12-4 to TRBJ1-5; perhaps TRBD1 as D (5 bases). The V end was cut by 5 bases, the J end by 4 bases, with 9 bases between. CDR3 length: 13 residues. CDR3 sequence: CASSATVNQPQHF. CDR3 nucleotides: TGTGCCAGCAGTGCGACAGTAAATCAGCCCCAGCATTTT.

The CDR3 loop is CASSYSKGVWSETQYF. CDR3 sequence (DNA): TGTGCCAGCAGTTACTCGAAAGGGGTCTGGTCAGAGACCCAGTACTTC. The chain has TRBV6-5 and TRBJ2-5; D might be TRBD1 (5 bases). Trimming stripped 0 bases from V and 4 bases from J, with 15 bases between. The CDR3 has 16 amino acids. CDR1 is MNHEY, CDR2 SVGAGI, per germline.

This clonotype was counted ten times or more. The V call is TRBV20-1, the J call TRBJ2-3; the D gene is possibly TRBD1 (6 bases). Trimming took off 2 bases at V and 4 bases at J, with 10 bases between the two ends. The germline V gene has CDR1 DFQATT and CDR2 SNEGSKA (reference sequence). The CDR3 runs 13 residues. DNA of the CDR3: TGCAGTGCTAGAAATACAGGGCCAGATACGCAGTATTTT. It translates to CSARNTGPDTQYF.

This clonotype occurred many times. V usage is TRBV28 and J usage is TRBJ2-7; 8 nucleotides align to TRBD1. Germline loops: CDR1 MDHEN, CDR2 SYDVKM. This CDR3 spans 13 amino acids. The CDR3 DNA sequence: TGTGCGTGCATGGGACAGGTTCCCTACGAGCAGTACTTC. It codes for CACMGQVPYEQYF.

A few counts support this clonotype. The V gene is TRBV18, the J gene TRBJ2-3; D uncertain. V lost 3 bases and J lost 6, with 13 bases in between. This CDR3 is built from 14 residues. CDR1 and CDR2 from the germline V gene are KGHSH and LQKENI. In nucleotides, the CDR3 is TGTGCCAGCTCACCCTTGGCGTCCGGGGATACGCAGTATTTT. Residues: CASSPLASGDTQYF.

This clonotype was seen a handful of times. The rearrangement joins TRBV12-3 or TRBV12-4 to TRBJ2-7; 10 bases are shared with TRBD2. The ends lost 1 base at V and 4 bases at J; junction bases unmatched: 10. This CDR3 has 17 residues. CDR3 sequence (DNA): TGTGCCAGCAGTTTAGGGTGGCTAGCGGGAGACTGGTACGAGCAGTACTTC. It translates to CASSLGWLAGDWYEQYF.

CDR3 nucleotides: TGTGCCAGCAGTTTCAAACAGAGCTCCTATAATTCACCCCTCCACTTT. Residues: CASSFKQSSYNSPLHF. The chain couples TRBV27 to TRBJ1-6, with D uncertain. Trimming left V 3 bases short and J 0 bases short, with 9 bases between. Looked up from germline, CDR1 is MNHEY and CDR2 is SMNVEV (reference sequence). The CDR3 length is 16 residues.

This chain links TRBV7-2 with TRBJ2-3; 13 positions match TRBD2. CDR1 SGHTA and CDR2 FQGNSA come from the germline V gene. Trimming removed 5 bases from V and 0 bases from J; junction bases left unmatched: 5. The CDR3 runs to 17 residues. The CDR3 protein is CASSALAGGASTDTQYF. CDR3 bases: TGTGCCAGCAGCGCACTAGCGGGAGGGGCTAGCACAGATACGCAGTATTTT.